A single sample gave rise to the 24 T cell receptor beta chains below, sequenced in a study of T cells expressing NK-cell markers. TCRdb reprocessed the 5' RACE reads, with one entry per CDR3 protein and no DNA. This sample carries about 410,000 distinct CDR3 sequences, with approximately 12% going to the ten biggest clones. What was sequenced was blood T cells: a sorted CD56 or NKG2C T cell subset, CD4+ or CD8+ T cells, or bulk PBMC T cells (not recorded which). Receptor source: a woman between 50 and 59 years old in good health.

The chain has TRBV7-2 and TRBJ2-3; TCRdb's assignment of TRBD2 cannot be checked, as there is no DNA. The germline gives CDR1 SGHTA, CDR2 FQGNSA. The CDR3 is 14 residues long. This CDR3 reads CASSLLAGVHTQYF.

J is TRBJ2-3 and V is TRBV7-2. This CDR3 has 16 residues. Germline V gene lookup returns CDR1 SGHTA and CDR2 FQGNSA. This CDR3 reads CASSKSGSSSTDTQYF.

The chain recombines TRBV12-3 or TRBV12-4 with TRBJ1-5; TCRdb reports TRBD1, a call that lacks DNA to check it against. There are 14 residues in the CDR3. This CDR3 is CASSPGTGFQPQHF.

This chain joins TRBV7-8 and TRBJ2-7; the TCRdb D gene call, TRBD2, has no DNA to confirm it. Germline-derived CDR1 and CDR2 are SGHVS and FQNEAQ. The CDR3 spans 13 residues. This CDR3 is CASSSGTSAEQYF.

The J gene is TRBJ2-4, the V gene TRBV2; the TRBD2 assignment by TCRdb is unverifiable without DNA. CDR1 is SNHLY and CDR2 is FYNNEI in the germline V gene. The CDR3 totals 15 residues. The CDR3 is CASILPGGAKNIQYF. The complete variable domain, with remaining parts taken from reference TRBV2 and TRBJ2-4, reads EPEVTQTPSHQVTQMGQEVILRCVPISNHLYFYWYRQILGQKVEFLVSFYNNEISEKSEIFDDQFSVERPDGSNFTLKIRSTKLEDSAMYFCASILPGGAKNIQYFGAGTRLSVL.

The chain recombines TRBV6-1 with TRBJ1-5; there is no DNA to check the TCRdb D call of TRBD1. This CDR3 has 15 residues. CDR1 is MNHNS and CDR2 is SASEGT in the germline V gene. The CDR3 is CASSPRGPGEQPQHF.

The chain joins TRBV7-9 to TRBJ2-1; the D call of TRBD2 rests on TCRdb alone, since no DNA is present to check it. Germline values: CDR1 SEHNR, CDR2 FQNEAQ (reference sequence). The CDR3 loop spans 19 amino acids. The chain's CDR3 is CASSLAGSGRAGGYNEQFF.

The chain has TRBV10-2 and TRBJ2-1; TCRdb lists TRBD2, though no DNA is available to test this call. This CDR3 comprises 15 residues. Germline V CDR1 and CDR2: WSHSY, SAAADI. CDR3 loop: CASSESSSGYNEQFF.

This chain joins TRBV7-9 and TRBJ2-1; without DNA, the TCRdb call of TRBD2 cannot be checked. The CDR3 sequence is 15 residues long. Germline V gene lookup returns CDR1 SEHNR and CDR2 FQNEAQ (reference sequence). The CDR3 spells CASSLLGPGPNEQFF.

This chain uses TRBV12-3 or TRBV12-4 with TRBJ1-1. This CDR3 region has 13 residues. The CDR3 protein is CASSLEVLTEAFF.

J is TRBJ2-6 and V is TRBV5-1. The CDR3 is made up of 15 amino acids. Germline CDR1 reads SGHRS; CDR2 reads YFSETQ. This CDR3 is CASSLGSSGANVLTF.

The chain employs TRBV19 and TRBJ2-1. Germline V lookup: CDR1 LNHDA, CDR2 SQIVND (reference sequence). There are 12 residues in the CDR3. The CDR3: CASSIDGVEQFF.

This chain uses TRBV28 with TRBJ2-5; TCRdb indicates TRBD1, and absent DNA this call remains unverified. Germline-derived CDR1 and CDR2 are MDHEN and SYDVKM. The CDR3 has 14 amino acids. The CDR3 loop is CASRNRGLWETQYF.

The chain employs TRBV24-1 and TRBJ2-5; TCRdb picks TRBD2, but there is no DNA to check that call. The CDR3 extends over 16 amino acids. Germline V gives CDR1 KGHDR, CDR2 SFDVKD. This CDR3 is CATSEAGVSSAETQYF.

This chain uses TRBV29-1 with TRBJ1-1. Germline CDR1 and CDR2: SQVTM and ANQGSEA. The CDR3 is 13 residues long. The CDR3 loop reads CSVGLTGNTEAFF.

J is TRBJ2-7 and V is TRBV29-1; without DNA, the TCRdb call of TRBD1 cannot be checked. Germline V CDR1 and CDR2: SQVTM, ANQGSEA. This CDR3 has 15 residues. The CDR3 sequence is CSVGRSGGRTYEQYF.

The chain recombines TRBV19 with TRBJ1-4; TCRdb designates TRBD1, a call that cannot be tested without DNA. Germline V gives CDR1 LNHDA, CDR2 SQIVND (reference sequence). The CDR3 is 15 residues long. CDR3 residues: CASSLPTGVGEKLFF.

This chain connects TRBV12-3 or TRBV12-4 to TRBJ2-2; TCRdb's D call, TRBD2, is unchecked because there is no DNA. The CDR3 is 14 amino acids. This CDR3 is CASSLGGSVAELFF.

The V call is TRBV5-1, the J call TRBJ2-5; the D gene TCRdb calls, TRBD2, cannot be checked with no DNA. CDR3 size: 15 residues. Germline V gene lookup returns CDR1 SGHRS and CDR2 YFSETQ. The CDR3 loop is CASSHLSSEGETQYF.

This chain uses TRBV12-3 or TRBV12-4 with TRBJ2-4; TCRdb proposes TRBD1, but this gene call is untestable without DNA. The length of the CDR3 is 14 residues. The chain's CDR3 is CASSHGIRKNIQYF.

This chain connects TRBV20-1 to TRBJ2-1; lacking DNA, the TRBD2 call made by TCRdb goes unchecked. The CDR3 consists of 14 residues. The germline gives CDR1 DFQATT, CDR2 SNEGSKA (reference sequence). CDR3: CSARLAGVGREQFF.

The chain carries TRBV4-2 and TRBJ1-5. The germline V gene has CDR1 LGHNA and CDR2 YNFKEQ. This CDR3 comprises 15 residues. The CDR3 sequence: CASSQDGQGVQPQHF.

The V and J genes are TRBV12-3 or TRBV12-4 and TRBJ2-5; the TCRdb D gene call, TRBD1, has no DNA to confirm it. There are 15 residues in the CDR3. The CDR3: CASIASQGARETQYF.

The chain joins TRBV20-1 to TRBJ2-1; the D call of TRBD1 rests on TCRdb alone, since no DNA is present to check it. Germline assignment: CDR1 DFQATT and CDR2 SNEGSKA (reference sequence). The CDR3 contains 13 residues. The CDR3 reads CSASGVGDNEQFF.